The 21 T cell receptor beta chains below were found in one sample sequenced in a study of blood T cell repertoires in COVID-19. Repertoires were generated with immunoSEQ multiplex PCR, while TCRdb's copy carries only in-frame clones and drops some. The sample has approximately 350,000 clones; around 83% are singletons. Sequencing was carried out using peripheral blood. These receptor sequences come from a man younger than 45 with active or convalescent COVID-19.

The chain employs TRBV2 and TRBJ1-2; maybe TRBD1 (6 bases). The V gene lost 7 bases and the J gene lost 3 bases, with 18 bases spanning the gap. Germline lookup yields CDR1 SNHLY and CDR2 FYNNEI. There are 15 residues in the CDR3. CDR3 in amino acids: CASNPKQGTYYGYTF. CDR3 DNA sequence: TGTGCCAGCAATCCCAAGCAGGGGACATACTATGGCTACACCTTC.

CDR3: CASSIGREGSEQFF. The CDR3 region has the DNA TGTGCCAGCAGTATTGGGAGGGAGGGCTCTGAGCAGTTCTTC. The chain recombines TRBV2 with TRBJ2-1; 7 positions match TRBD2. With 5 bases clipped from V and 9 bases from J, the junction kept 10 bases outside the gene matches. This CDR3 spans 14 amino acids. In germline, CDR1 is SNHLY, CDR2 FYNNEI.

The chain employs TRBV2 and TRBJ1-6; 7 positions match TRBD1. V lost 8 bases and J lost 0; bases outside the gene matches: 7. This CDR3 spans 16 amino acids. The germline gives CDR1 SNHLY, CDR2 FYNNEI. Here the CDR3 DNA reads TGTGCCAGCGCCGCACAGGGGAGCTCCTATAATTCACCCCTCCACTTT. This codes for CASAAQGSSYNSPLHF.

J is TRBJ2-2 and V is TRBV10-3; the match to TRBD2 covers 9 bases. V lost 3 bases and J lost 6; bases outside the gene matches: 14. Germline-derived CDR1 and CDR2 are ENHRY and SYGVKD. The CDR3 runs 18 residues. In nucleotides, the CDR3 is TGTGCCATCAGTGATTACGCTGGCGGGAGGGCCATGCCCGGGGAGCTGTTTTTT. It encodes CAISDYAGGRAMPGELFF.

The chain links TRBV14 to TRBJ1-1; tentatively, D is TRBD1 (5 bases). CDR1 and CDR2 (germline): SGHDN, FVKESK. This CDR3 has 11 amino acids. The V end lost 10 bases, the J end lost 4 bases, and 10 bases lay between the germline ends. The CDR3 spells CATSGVTEAFF. As DNA, the CDR3 is TGTGCCACCTCGGGGGTCACTGAAGCTTTCTTT.

This clone was counted a single time. The chain links TRBV15 to TRBJ1-2; unclear D gene. Germline CDR1 LNHNV, CDR2 YYDKDF (reference sequence). The CDR3 totals 15 residues. V was clipped by 0 bases and J by 2 bases, with 10 bases between them. The CDR3 sequence: CATSRDIRQNYGYTF. Here the CDR3 DNA reads TGTGCCACCAGCAGAGATATCCGTCAGAACTATGGCTACACCTTC.

The chain links TRBV5-4 to TRBJ2-2; TRBD2 matches at 7 bases. The CDR3 sequence is 16 residues long. From germline, CDR1 is SGHNT and CDR2 YYREEE (reference sequence). J gave up 0 bases and V 3 bases, and 5 bases lay outside the gene matches. For the CDR3, the DNA is TGTGCCAGCAGCTCCAGGCTAGCGGCGAACACCGGGGAGCTGTTTTTT. Amino acids: CASSSRLAANTGELFF.

The chain uses TRBV25-1 and TRBJ1-2; TRBD1 matches at 8 bases. The CDR3 totals 15 residues. Germline V gene data show CDR1 as MGHDK and CDR2 as SYGVNS. The V and J ends lost 6 bases and 4 bases, in that order; junction bases with no gene match: 10. Written as DNA, the CDR3 is TGTGCCAGCAGCCCTACCGGACAGGGTATCTATGGCTACACCTTC. Translation: CASSPTGQGIYGYTF.

The chain couples TRBV7-2 to TRBJ2-3; 10 nucleotides match TRBD2. Germline V gives CDR1 SGHTA, CDR2 FQGNSA. The CDR3 contains 18 residues. The ends lost 1 base at V and 2 bases at J; junction bases unmatched: 9. The CDR3 coding sequence is TGTGCCAGCAGCTTAGTGGCTAGCGGGGGTGGACCCACAGATACGCAGTATTTT. Its protein is CASSLVASGGGPTDTQYF.

This rearrangement joins TRBV5-1 to TRBJ2-1; D is undetermined. CDR3 length equals 13 residues. V shed 1 base and J shed 8 bases, with 10 bases lying between them. The germline gives CDR1 SGHRS, CDR2 YFSETQ. CDR3 sequence: CASSLNLLDEQFF. The DNA for the CDR3 is TGCGCCAGCAGCTTGAATTTGTTAGATGAGCAGTTCTTC.

This clone occurred once. The gene calls are TRBV4-3 and TRBJ1-2, with 7 bases matching TRBD1. In germline, CDR1 is LGHNA, CDR2 YSLEER. The trim removed 4 bases at V and 2 bases at J, leaving 4 bases unmatched. This CDR3 has 14 amino acids. The CDR3: CASSRGQQNYGYTF. DNA for the CDR3: TGCGCCAGCAGCCGGGGACAGCAAAACTATGGCTACACCTTC.

The CDR3 loop is CASSPDNEQFF. DNA of the CDR3: TGTGCCAGCAGCCCGGACAATGAGCAGTTCTTC. The J gene is TRBJ2-1, the V gene TRBV7-8; D is uncertain. CDR1 is SGHVS, CDR2 FQNEAQ, per germline. With 5 bases removed from V and 5 bases from J, the gap between germline ends came to 4 bases. The CDR3 is 11 amino acids.

This clone was picked up one time. The chain couples TRBV12-5 to TRBJ2-1; 9 bases fit TRBD2. Germline-derived CDR1 and CDR2 are LGHNT and FRNRAP. The CDR3 sequence is 13 residues long. Written as DNA, the CDR3 is TGTGTTCCCTTTAGCGGGGGCCTTGGCGAGCAGTTCTTC. Encoded protein: CVPFSGGLGEQFF.

The V gene is TRBV19, the J gene TRBJ1-5; maybe TRBD1 (6 bases). V was pared by 5 bases and J by 1 base, with 12 bases between. Germline V lookup: CDR1 LNHDA, CDR2 SQIVND (reference sequence). This CDR3 is built from 15 residues. CDR3 region: CASSLGQMSNQPQHF. The CDR3 bases are TGTGCCAGTAGTCTTGGACAGATGAGCAATCAGCCCCAGCATTTT.

The rearrangement joins TRBV7-6 to TRBJ2-6, with D possibly being TRBD1 (6 bases). The CDR3 runs to 16 residues. The ends were cut back, 5 bases at V and 2 bases at J, with 13 bases in the middle. Germline V gene data show CDR1 as SGHVS and CDR2 as FNYEAQ. The chain's CDR3 is CASSPTGGTGANVLTF. CDR3 sequence (DNA): TGTGCCAGCAGCCCGACAGGCGGCACTGGGGCCAACGTCCTGACTTTC.

The J gene is TRBJ2-3, the V gene TRBV28; tentative D call: TRBD1 (6 bases). Per the germline V gene, CDR1 is MDHEN and CDR2 is SYDVKM. CDR3 length: 12 residues. The V end was cut by 7 bases, the J end by 3 bases, with 8 bases between. This CDR3 is CASITGTDTQYF. The CDR3 DNA follows: TGTGCCAGCATCACAGGGACAGATACGCAGTATTTT. The full variable domain, completed using reference TRBV28 and TRBJ2-3, is DVKVTQSSRYLVKRTGEKVFLECVQDMDHENMFWYRQDPGLGLRLIYFSYDVKMKEKGDIPEGYSVSREKKERFSLILESASTNQTSMYLCASITGTDTQYFGPGTRLTVL.

V gene TRBV12-3 or TRBV12-4 combines with J gene TRBJ2-5; D gene unclear. The CDR3 contains 11 residues. Trimming cost V 6 bases and J 2 bases, with 4 bases left between them. This CDR3 is CASSAQETQYF. In DNA form, the CDR3 reads TGTGCCAGCAGCGCGCAAGAGACCCAGTACTTC.

Only a few counts were recorded for this clone. This chain uses TRBV11-3 with TRBJ2-1, with TRBD2 identical over 7 bases. Germline values: CDR1 SGHNT, CDR2 YENEEA. The CDR3 is made up of 18 amino acids. V lost 0 bases to trimming and J lost 0 bases; unmatched junction nucleotides: 8. The CDR3 loop is CASSLESRGGLSYNEQFF. The CDR3 DNA reads TGTGCCAGCAGCTTAGAATCACGGGGAGGGCTCTCCTACAATGAGCAGTTCTTC.

The CDR3 protein is CASGGTGGWTGELFF. CDR3 nucleotide sequence: TGTGCCAGTGGCGGGACAGGGGGCTGGACCGGGGAGCTGTTTTTT. The chain couples TRBV19 to TRBJ2-2; 12 positions agree with TRBD1. Germline V gene lookup returns CDR1 LNHDA and CDR2 SQIVND (reference sequence). V gave up 8 bases and J gave up 5 bases; unmatched junction bases: 6. The CDR3 is made up of 15 amino acids.

This sequence joins TRBV5-1 and TRBJ2-1; TRBD2 aligns across 12 bases. From germline, CDR1 is SGHRS and CDR2 YFSETQ. J was trimmed by 14 bases and V by 5 bases; bases with no gene match: 8. The CDR3 runs to 13 residues. CDR3 bases: TGCGCCAGCAGAGGGCTAGCGGGAGGGCCGGAGTTCTTC. Amino acids: CASRGLAGGPEFF.

The chain joins TRBV16 to TRBJ2-7; 8 nucleotides align to TRBD1. Germline CDR1 reads KGHSY; CDR2 reads FQNENV. The CDR3 runs to 12 residues. The V and J ends lost 2 bases and 6 bases, in that order; junction bases with no gene match: 0. The chain's CDR3 is CASSQGQGEQYF. Here the CDR3 DNA reads TGTGCCAGCAGCCAAGGACAGGGCGAGCAGTACTTC.